This T cell receptor beta chain was found in a study of blood T cell repertoires in COVID-19. At the level of the study: Donors in the United States, Italy and Spain gave samples during acute or convalescent COVID-19. T cells, B-cell-depleted T cells, or PBMCs provided the cDNA or gDNA that served as material.

Study processing details: Amplification of reference gene primers was used by the study to estimate nucleated cell counts. Profiled with immunoSEQ multiplex PCR; TCRdb holds only in-frame clones, not every one. For V, J and clone size, that table is used; D and trimming come from the DNA. This table holds nearly 100,000 clones, approximately 82% found once. Germline V gene data show CDR1 as SGHRS and CDR2 as YFSETQ. This CDR3 is built from 16 residues. V lost 1 base and J lost 7; bases outside the gene matches: 6. The material sequenced was peripheral blood. The receptor comes from a man aged 65 to 79 with acute or convalescent COVID-19. This chain links TRBV5-1 with TRBJ1-4; TRBD1 aligns across 11 bases. CDR3: CASSLQGQGATEKLFF. CDR3 DNA: TGCGCCAGCAGCTTGCAAGGACAGGGGGCGACTGAAAAACTGTTTTTT.